This T cell receptor (beta chain) is from a study of PD-1 blockade in classical Hodgkin lymphoma (dated by TCRdb to the early 2020s). As for the study more broadly: Nivolumab dosing was 3 mg/kg intravenously every 2 weeks, continuing until either disease progression or unacceptable toxicity. A peripheral blood immune signature of response to PD-1 blockade in classical Hodgkin lymphoma was defined using TCR beta sequencing and CyTOF.

In regard to this clone: The clone's antigen remains unknown. Per-base quality was not reported, and no clone a single base away is much larger than it.

Read against the paper, the sample's time point label means: cycle 1 day 1 (C1D1), immediately before nivolumab initiation. Relapse after autologous stem cell transplantation had occurred in all trial patients, and cohorts A, B and C were distinguished by prior brentuximab vedotin exposure. The trial cohort included 45 to 65 patients with relapsed/refractory classical Hodgkin lymphoma, and each patient had a best overall response of complete response, partial response or progressive disease. Trial patients were treated with single-agent nivolumab in the multi-cohort phase II CheckMate 205 trial. An independent review committee assessed best overall response using the 2007 International Working Group response criteria. Trial PBMCs were collected immediately before nivolumab initiation (C1D1) and during therapy at cycle 2 day 1 and cycle 4 day 1. Peripheral blood was collected in 8 mL Vacutainer Cell Preparation Tubes, from which PBMCs were isolated by centrifugation and then cryopreserved.

Study-wide conclusions, independent of this receptor: Lower diversity was seen in patients whose nivolumab began less than 1 year after ASCT, and these patients were left out of later analyses so that immune reconstitution would not confound the results. By C4D1, a significant rise was seen in CD4+ TCR diversity but not in CD8+ TCR diversity (p=0.0027 vs p=0.16), and the rise was most apparent among complete responders (p=0.02). Newly diagnosed patients were reported to have lower baseline TCR diversity than healthy donors, and relapsed/refractory patients were reported to have lower baseline TCR diversity still. Trial patients with a complete response had baseline diversity similar to that of newly diagnosed patients, while partial responders and progressors had significantly lower diversity. The study was limited to a single clinical trial cohort, and causes of repertoire differences, possibly disease activity or prior therapy, remained undefined.

CDR1 SGHTA and CDR2 FQGNSA were looked up in the germline V gene. Including the terminal cysteine and phenylalanine, the CDR3 comprises 15 residues. The kept DNA is CDR3 alone, 45 bases in frame from the first base. Trimming at the junction amounts to 1 base on V and 3 bases on J, and the germline ends lie 10 bases apart. The Qiagen DNeasy kit was used to extract genomic DNA both from unsorted PBMCs and from the negatively selected CD4+ and CD8+ fractions. TCR beta CDR3 regions were amplified by immunoSEQ multiplex PCR using primers annealing to V and J segments. A synthetic immune receptor repertoire was used to minimize amplification bias, and remaining bias was computationally removed after sequencing. The published analysis was carried out like this. Custom Python scripts were used to quantify repertoire diversity as the Shannon entropy index. Unsorted, CD4+ and CD8+ repertoires were examined separately, except in combined analyses, for which CD4+ and CD8+ sequences were merged in silico. A clone counted as expanded when the clone's frequency after treatment rose at least 2-fold relative to C1D1, and clones undetected at baseline were given a pseudocount of 0.5. Clones with 0 or 1 copy at C1D1 were defined as singleton clones, while clones with 2 or more copies were defined as non-singleton clones. By matching protein sequences in sorted samples from the same patient, clones expanded in unsorted samples were annotated as CD4+, CD8+ or unknown. Diversity changes from C1D1 to C4D1 were tested in paired samples using Wilcoxon tests. TCRdb took over this immuneACCESS table, retaining in-frame rearrangements with V and J assigned. Such tables are incomplete; in checked studies, under half of the missing clones stem from an unresolved V gene, and the remainder is unexplained. Clone size and the V and J calls come from that table; the DNA yielded D and trimming. The sample includes more than 60,000 clones, with over 85% observed a single time. About 9.6% of the sample is held by the ten biggest clonotypes.

Source: peripheral blood mononuclear cells (PBMCs), taken at baseline. This sequence originates from a human donor with classical Hodgkin lymphoma. The rearranged chain carries TRBV7-2 and TRBJ1-5, with a tentative D gene TRBD1 over 5 matching bases. The CDR3 loop reads CASSLGGRDNQPQHF. The nucleotide sequence is given as TGTGCCAGCAGCTTAGGGGGGAGGGACAATCAGCCCCAGCATTTT.